This passage covers 16 T cell receptor beta chains from one sample sequenced in a study of shared clonotypes between healthy human individuals (TCRdb year 2020). Libraries came from the immunoSEQ multiplex PCR assay. Here the immuneACCESS table is served through TCRdb, limited to in-frame sequences with V and J called. Missing clones are a known gap in these copies; in checked studies unresolved V genes cover under half, and the rest lacks a known reason. The sample table contains about a million clones; only one count was recorded for approximately 80% of them. The biggest ten clones account for roughly 0.82% of the sample. Sequenced: memory CD4+ T cells from PBMCs. The cell subset or site label, read with the paper, signifies: CD45RA-negative fraction. Every receptor here comes from a man between 18 and 35 years old in good health. Some clones in this sample may be carry-over from other donors' samples.

The chain is built from TRBV19 and TRBJ2-7; unclear D gene. The V end was cut by 3 bases, the J end by 5 bases, with 11 bases between. Germline CDR1 and CDR2: LNHDA and SQIVND (reference sequence). This CDR3 is built from 13 residues. The CDR3 loop is CASSIRRQDEQYF. DNA for the CDR3: TGTGCCAGTAGTATTAGACGGCAGGACGAGCAGTACTTC.

The gene calls are TRBV19 and TRBJ2-7, with a possible D match to TRBD2 (5 bases). The V and J ends lost 3 bases and 3 bases respectively, with 12 bases between them. Germline assignment: CDR1 LNHDA and CDR2 SQIVND (reference sequence). This CDR3 region has 14 residues. In DNA form, the CDR3 reads TGTGCCAGTAGTATTTTTGGGAGCCACTACGAGCAGTACTTC. This gives the protein CASSIFGSHYEQYF.

The CDR3 sequence is CASRSRDRGLVGTGELFF. The CDR3 bases are TGTGCCAGCAGAAGCCGGGACAGGGGGCTCGTGGGCACCGGGGAGCTGTTTTTT. V usage is TRBV7-6 and J usage is TRBJ2-2; 12 bases are a match to TRBD1. Unmatched junction bases numbered 12, after V lost 6 bases and J lost 4 bases. The CDR3 loop spans 18 amino acids. Germline loops: CDR1 SGHVS, CDR2 FNYEAQ.

V gene TRBV5-1 combines with J gene TRBJ2-3; 8 nucleotides agree with TRBD2. V lost 5 bases, J lost 5 bases, and 10 bases stayed unmatched. The germline gives CDR1 SGHRS, CDR2 YFSETQ. The CDR3 length is 15 residues. The CDR3 bases are TGCGCCAGCAGTTTTAACGGGAGGGCTGGAGATACGCAGTATTTT. Protein: CASSFNGRAGDTQYF. Drawing the rest from reference TRBV5-1 and TRBJ2-3, the complete variable domain is KAGVTQTPRYLIKTRGQQVTLSCSPISGHRSVSWYQQTPGQGLQFLFEYFSETQRNKGNFPGRFSGRQFSNSRSEMNVSTLELGDSALYLCASSFNGRAGDTQYFGPGTRLTVL.

CDR3 in DNA: TGCGCCAGCAGCCCCGGGACAGAGCCCCACTATGGCTACACCTTC. The encoded protein is CASSPGTEPHYGYTF. J is TRBJ1-2 and V is TRBV5-1, with 7 bases identical to TRBD1. CDR3 length: 15 residues. The V gene's germline CDR1 is SGHRS and CDR2 YFSETQ. V was pared by 4 bases and J by 3 bases, with 9 bases of the junction left unmatched. The entire variable domain, with the rest obtained from reference TRBV5-1 and TRBJ1-2, is as follows: KAGVTQTPRYLIKTRGQQVTLSCSPISGHRSVSWYQQTPGQGLQFLFEYFSETQRNKGNFPGRFSGRQFSNSRSEMNVSTLELGDSALYLCASSPGTEPHYGYTFGSGTRLTVV.

J is TRBJ2-5 and V is TRBV4-2, with 9 bases lining up with TRBD1. The assigned J gene may be wrong: the sequence end matches TRBJ2-7 better. The CDR3 covers 15 residues. Looked up from germline, CDR1 is LGHNA and CDR2 is YNFKEQ. The CDR3 DNA sequence: TGTGCCAGCAGCGGACAGGGGAAGAAGTCCTACGAGCAGTACTTC. It codes for CASSGQGKKSYEQYF.

In this sample, this clone turned up once. The J gene is TRBJ1-3, the V gene TRBV19; perhaps TRBD1 as D (5 bases). The CDR3 consists of 15 residues. Germline CDR1 LNHDA, CDR2 SQIVND (reference sequence). The V end was cut by 5 bases, the J end by 0 bases, with 11 bases between. The DNA of the CDR3 is TGTGCCAGTAGTGCAACAGGCGCCTCTGGAAACACCATATATTTT. This gives the protein CASSATGASGNTIYF. The variable domain in full, with the rest retrieved from reference TRBV19 and TRBJ1-3, is DGGITQSPKYLFRKEGQNVTLSCEQNLNHDAMYWYRQDPGQGLRLIYYSQIVNDFQKGDIAEGYSVSREKKESFPLTVTSAQKNPTAFYLCASSATGASGNTIYFGEGSWLTVV.

The chain couples TRBV7-3 to TRBJ2-2; maybe TRBD2 (6 bases). Germline CDR1 is SGHTA and CDR2 is FQGTGA. The V end was cut by 5 bases, the J end by 7 bases, with 17 bases between. The CDR3 spans 15 residues. The CDR3 protein is CASSNIGGTGGELFF. CDR3 nucleotide sequence: TGTGCCAGCAGCAACATCGGAGGGACCGGCGGGGAGCTGTTTTTT.

The chain recombines TRBV7-2 with TRBJ1-4; 9 bases align to TRBD1. The CDR3 consists of 15 residues. The V gene end was trimmed by 3 bases and the J gene end by 8 bases; junction bases not matched to a gene: 7. The germline V gene has CDR1 SGHTA and CDR2 FQGNSA. DNA of the CDR3: TGTGCCAGCAGCTTGGGACAGGGTGCAGGAGAAAAACTGTTTTTT. Translation gives CASSLGQGAGEKLFF.

This rearrangement joins TRBV4-1 to TRBJ2-5; 9 bases agree with TRBD1. J lost 2 bases, V lost 4 bases, and 8 bases had no gene match. CDR3 length equals 16 residues. Germline-derived CDR1 and CDR2 are MGHRA and YSYEKL. The CDR3 loop is CASSPTMTGGQETQYF. CDR3 sequence (DNA): TGCGCCAGCAGCCCTACTATGACAGGGGGGCAAGAGACCCAGTACTTC.

With respect to this clone: Sequence at one end of the junction differs from germline and may be a read error. V gene TRBV2 combines with J gene TRBJ1-6; tentative D call: TRBD1 (6 bases). CDR3 length: 13 residues. Germline V gene sequence: CDR1 SNHLY, CDR2 FYNNEI. This chain's CDR3 is CAISVSGASPLHF. In DNA form, the CDR3 reads TGTGCCATCAGTGTATCAGGGGCTTCACCCCTCCACTTT.

The chain is built from TRBV5-3 and TRBJ2-7; D not certain. TRBV5-3 is reported as an ORF; its role is uncertain. Trimming stripped 0 bases from V and 6 bases from J, with 19 bases between. The CDR3 runs 16 residues. The chain's CDR3 is CARSLETPGRLSEQYF. CDR3 in DNA: TGTGCCAGAAGCTTGGAGACCCCCGGGCGGCTCAGCGAGCAGTACTTC.

The V call is TRBV5-1, the J call TRBJ1-1; D perhaps matches TRBD1 (5 bases). Trimming pared 2 bases from V and 1 base from J, leaving 9 bases between. This CDR3 is built from 14 residues. Germline V gene lookup returns CDR1 SGHRS and CDR2 YFSETQ. In DNA form, the CDR3 reads TGCGCCAGCAGCTTCGCAGGGCAGAACACTGAAGCTTTCTTT. It codes for CASSFAGQNTEAFF.

The gene calls are TRBV10-3 and TRBJ1-1; D gene uncertain. With 3 bases removed from V and 3 bases from J, the gap between germline ends came to 11 bases. The CDR3 is 14 amino acids. The germline V gene has CDR1 ENHRY and CDR2 SYGVKD. The CDR3 bases are TGTGCCATCAGTGAACAGCAGTGGGACACTGAAGCTTTCTTT. As protein: CAISEQQWDTEAFF.

This clone was counted a single time. The J gene is TRBJ2-1, the V gene TRBV15; 13 positions agree with TRBD2. Germline loops: CDR1 LNHNV, CDR2 YYDKDF (reference sequence). The CDR3 loop spans 15 amino acids. V lost 3 bases and J lost 7; bases outside the gene matches: 3. The CDR3 DNA reads as TGTGCCACCAGCAGTGGACTAGCGGGGGTTAATGAGCAGTTCTTC. It translates to CATSSGLAGVNEQFF.

The chain combines TRBV4-3 with TRBJ2-3; weak D call: TRBD2 (7 bases). V was cut by 0 bases and J by 0 bases, with 16 bases left in between. The CDR3 totals 18 residues. Germline values: CDR1 LGHNA, CDR2 YSLEER. The CDR3 protein is CASSQDWGLAASTDTQYF. In nucleotides, the CDR3 is TGCGCCAGCAGCCAAGACTGGGGGCTAGCGGCAAGCACAGATACGCAGTATTTT.